This T cell receptor beta chain comes out of a study of T cell repertoires in cytomegalovirus infection. Study summary: Public TCR beta signatures were indicative of both CMV infection and a matching HLA type. Whole-study findings and limits: Cumulated frequencies of public TCR beta families served to identify carriers of CMV plus the relevant HLA. HLA-C-restricted CMV-specific TCR beta clonotypes prevailed in the ex vivo response.

MiXCR was run by TCRdb on the reads, yielding one entry per CDR3 protein. The sample lists some 600,000 distinct CDR3 sequences, roughly a quarter occurring once. As to this clonotype: Its antigen is not known.

The CDR3 totals 16 residues. The germline V and J ends were trimmed by 7 bases and 0 bases, with 13 bases remaining between them. The germline gives CDR1 MNHNS, CDR2 SASEGT. This clonotype was sampled from a human donor in good health (CMV status not recorded). Some clones in this sample may be carry-over from other donors' samples. The chain recombines TRBV6-1 with TRBJ1-6, with no clear D. Specimen: CD8+ T cells from PBMCs. The CDR3 DNA reads TGTGCCAGCACCTGGACGGGGAGCTCCTATAATTCACCCCTCCACTTT. This gives the protein CASTWTGSSYNSPLHF.